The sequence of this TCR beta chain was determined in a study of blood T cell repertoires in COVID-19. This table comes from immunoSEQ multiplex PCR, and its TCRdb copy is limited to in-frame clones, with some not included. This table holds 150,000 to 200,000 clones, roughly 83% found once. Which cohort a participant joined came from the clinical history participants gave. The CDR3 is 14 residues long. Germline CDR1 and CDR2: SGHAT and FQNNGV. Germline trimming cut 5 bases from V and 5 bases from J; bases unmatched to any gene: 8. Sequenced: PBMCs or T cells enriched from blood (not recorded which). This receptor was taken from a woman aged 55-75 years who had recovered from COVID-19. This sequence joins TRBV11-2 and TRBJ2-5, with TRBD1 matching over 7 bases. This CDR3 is CASSANRQGETQYF. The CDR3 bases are TGTGCCAGCAGCGCAAACCGACAGGGTGAGACCCAGTACTTC.